The clone carrying this TCR beta chain came up once. Its target is unknown. Germline-derived CDR1 and CDR2 are MNHNY and SVGAGI (reference sequence). The ends were cut back, 2 bases at V and 10 bases at J, with 15 bases in the middle. The CDR3 has 14 residues. The sample belongs to a study of untreated major depressive disorder. General observations from the study: A comparatively small sample limits the generalizability of these findings.

Clones were sequenced by immunoSEQ multiplex PCR, and TCRdb holds only the in-frame ones, with some missing. The table has 20,000 to 25,000 clones, roughly 89% seen once. This sequence originates from a woman between 40 and 50 years old in good health. Sample: CD4+ T cells from PBMCs. The chain uses TRBV6-6 and TRBJ2-1, with D tentatively TRBD1 or TRBD2 (6 bases each). The CDR3 loop reads CASSYTRLGGEQFF. As DNA, the CDR3 is TGTGCCAGCAGTTACACACGCCTCGGGGGCGAGCAGTTCTTC.